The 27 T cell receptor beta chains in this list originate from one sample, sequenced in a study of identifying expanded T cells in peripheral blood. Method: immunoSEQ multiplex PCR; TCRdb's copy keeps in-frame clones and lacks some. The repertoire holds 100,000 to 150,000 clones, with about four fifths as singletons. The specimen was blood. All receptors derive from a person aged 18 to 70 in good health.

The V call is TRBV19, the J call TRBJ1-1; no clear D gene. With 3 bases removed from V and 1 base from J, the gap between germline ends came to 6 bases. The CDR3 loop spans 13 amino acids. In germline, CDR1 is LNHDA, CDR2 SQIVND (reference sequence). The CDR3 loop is CASSMTKNTEAFF. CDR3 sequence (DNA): TGTGCCAGTAGTATGACCAAGAACACTGAAGCTTTCTTT.

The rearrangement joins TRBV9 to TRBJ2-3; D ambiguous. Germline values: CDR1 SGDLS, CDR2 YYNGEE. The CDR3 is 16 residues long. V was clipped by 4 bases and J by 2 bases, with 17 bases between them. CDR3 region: CASSPRVFTFTDTQYF. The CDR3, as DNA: TGTGCCAGCAGCCCCCGGGTCTTTACGTTCACAGATACGCAGTATTTT.

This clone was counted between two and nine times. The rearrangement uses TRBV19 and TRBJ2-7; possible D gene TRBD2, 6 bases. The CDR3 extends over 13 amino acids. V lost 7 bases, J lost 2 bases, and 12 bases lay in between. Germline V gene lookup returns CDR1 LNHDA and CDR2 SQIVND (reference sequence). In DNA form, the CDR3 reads TGTGCCAGTAACAACGGGGGAACCTACGAGCAGTACTTC. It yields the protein CASNNGGTYEQYF.

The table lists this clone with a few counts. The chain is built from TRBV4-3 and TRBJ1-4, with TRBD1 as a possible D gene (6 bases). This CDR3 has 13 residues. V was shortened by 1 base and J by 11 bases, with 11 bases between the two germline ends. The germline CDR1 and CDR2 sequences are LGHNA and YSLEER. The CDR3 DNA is TGCGCCAGCAGCCAAGCGAGCAGGGGCAAACTGTTTTTT. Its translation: CASSQASRGKLFF.

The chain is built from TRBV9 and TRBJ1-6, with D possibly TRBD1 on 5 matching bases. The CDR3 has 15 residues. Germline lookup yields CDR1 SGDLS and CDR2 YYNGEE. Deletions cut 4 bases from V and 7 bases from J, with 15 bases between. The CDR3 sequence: CASSSGPSLNSPLHF. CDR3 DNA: TGTGCCAGCAGCTCGGGACCAAGCCTAAATTCACCCCTCCACTTT.

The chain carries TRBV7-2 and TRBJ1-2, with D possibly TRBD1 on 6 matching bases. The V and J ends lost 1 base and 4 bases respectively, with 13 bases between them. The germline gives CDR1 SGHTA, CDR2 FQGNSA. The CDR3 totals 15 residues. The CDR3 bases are TGTGCCAGCAGCTTAGGGCCGGGGGCTTCCTATGGCTACACCTTC. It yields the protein CASSLGPGASYGYTF.

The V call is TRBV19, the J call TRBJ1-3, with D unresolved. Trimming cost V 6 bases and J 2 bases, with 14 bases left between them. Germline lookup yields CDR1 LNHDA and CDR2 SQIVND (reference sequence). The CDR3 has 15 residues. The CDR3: CASRKGSTAGNTIYF. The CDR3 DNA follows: TGTGCCAGTAGGAAGGGAAGTACCGCTGGAAACACCATATATTTT.

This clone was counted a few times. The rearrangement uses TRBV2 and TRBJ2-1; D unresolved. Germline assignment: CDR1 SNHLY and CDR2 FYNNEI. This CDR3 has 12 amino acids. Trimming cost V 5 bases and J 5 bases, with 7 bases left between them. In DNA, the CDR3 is TGTGCCAGCAGTTGGAATGACAATGAGCAGTTCTTC. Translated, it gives CASSWNDNEQFF. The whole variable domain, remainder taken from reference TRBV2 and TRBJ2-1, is EPEVTQTPSHQVTQMGQEVILRCVPISNHLYFYWYRQILGQKVEFLVSFYNNEISEKSEIFDDQFSVERPDGSNFTLKIRSTKLEDSAMYFCASSWNDNEQFFGPGTRLTVL.

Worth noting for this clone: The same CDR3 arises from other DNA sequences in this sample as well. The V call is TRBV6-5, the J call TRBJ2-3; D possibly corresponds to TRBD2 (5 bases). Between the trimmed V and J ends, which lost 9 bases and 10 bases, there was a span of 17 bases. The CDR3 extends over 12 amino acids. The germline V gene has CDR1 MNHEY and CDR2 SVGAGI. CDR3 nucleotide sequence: TGTGCCAGTAGCCGCACTAGTCAGGCGCAGTATTTT. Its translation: CASSRTSQAQYF.

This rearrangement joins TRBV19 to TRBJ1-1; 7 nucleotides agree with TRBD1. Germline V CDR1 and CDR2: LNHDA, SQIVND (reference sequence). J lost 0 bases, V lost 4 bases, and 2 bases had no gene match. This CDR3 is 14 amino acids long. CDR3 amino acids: CASSTDRVNTEAFF. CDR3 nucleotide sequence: TGTGCCAGTAGTACTGACAGGGTGAACACTGAAGCTTTCTTT.

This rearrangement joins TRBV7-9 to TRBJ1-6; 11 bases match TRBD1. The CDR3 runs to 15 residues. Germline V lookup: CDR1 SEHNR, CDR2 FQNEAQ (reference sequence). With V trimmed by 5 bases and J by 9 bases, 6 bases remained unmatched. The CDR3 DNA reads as TGTGCCAGCAGCGGAAGGACAGGGGGCTCTTCACCCCTCCACTTT. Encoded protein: CASSGRTGGSSPLHF.

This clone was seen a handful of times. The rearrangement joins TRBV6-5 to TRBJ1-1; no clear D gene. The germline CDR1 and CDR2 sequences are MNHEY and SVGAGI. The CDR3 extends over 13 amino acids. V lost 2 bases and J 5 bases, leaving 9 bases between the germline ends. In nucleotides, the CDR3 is TGTGCCAGCAGTTACGACACCTATACTGAAGCTTTCTTT. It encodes CASSYDTYTEAFF.

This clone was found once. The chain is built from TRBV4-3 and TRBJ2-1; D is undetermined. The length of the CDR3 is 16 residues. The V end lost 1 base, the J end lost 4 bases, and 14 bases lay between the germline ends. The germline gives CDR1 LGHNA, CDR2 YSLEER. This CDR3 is CASSQAYNSGYNEQFF. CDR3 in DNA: TGCGCCAGCAGCCAAGCATATAACAGTGGGTACAATGAGCAGTTCTTC.

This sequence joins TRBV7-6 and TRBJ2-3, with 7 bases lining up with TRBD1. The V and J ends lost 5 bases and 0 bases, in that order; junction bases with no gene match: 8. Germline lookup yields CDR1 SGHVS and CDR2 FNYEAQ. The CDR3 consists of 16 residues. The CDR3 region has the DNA TGTGCCAGCAGCCATCCAGGGGGTCTCAGCACAGATACGCAGTATTTT. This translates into CASSHPGGLSTDTQYF.

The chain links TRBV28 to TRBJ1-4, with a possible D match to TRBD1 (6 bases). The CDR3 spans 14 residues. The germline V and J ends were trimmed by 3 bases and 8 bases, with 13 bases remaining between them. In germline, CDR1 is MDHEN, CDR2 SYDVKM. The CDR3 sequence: CASSFRGGGEKLFF. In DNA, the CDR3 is TGTGCCAGCAGTTTTAGGGGGGGCGGCGAAAAACTGTTTTTT.

CDR3 amino acids: CASSLQGERYGYTF. Written as DNA, the CDR3 is TGTGCCAGCAGTCTCCAGGGGGAGCGCTATGGCTACACCTTC. V is TRBV6-6 and J is TRBJ1-2; 7 nucleotides agree with TRBD1. The CDR3 is made up of 14 amino acids. V shed 5 bases, J shed 4 bases, and the junction held 7 bases outside the gene matches. Germline CDR1 MNHNY, CDR2 SVGAGI (reference sequence).

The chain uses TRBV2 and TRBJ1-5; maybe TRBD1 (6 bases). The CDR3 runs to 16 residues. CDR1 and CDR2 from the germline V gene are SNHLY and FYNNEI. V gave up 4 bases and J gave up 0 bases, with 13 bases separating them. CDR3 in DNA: TGTGCCAGCAGTGTGGGCAGGGGCTATAGCAATCAGCCCCAGCATTTT. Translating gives CASSVGRGYSNQPQHF.

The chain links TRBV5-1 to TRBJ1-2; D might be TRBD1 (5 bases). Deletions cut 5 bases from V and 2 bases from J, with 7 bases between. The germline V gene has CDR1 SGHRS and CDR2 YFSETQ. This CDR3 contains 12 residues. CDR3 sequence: CASRDNNYGYTF. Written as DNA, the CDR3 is TGCGCCAGCAGGGACAACAACTATGGCTACACCTTC.

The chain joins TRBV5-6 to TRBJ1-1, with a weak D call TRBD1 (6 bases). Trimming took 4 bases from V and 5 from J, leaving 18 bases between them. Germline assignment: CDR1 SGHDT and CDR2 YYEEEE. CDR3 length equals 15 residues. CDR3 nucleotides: TGTGCCAGCAGCGTTTTACAGGGAGACGAAACTGAAGCTTTCTTT. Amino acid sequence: CASSVLQGDETEAFF. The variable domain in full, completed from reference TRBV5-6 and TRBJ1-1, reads DAGVTQSPTHLIKTRGQQVTLRCSPKSGHDTVSWYQQALGQGPQFIFQYYEEEERQRGNFPDRFSGHQFPNYSSELNVNALLLGDSALYLCASSVLQGDETEAFFGQGTRLTVV.

The CDR3 DNA sequence: TGTGCCAGCAGTTACGAGGCGCTTGCCTACAATGAGCAGTTCTTC. Its protein product is CASSYEALAYNEQFF. V usage is TRBV6-6 and J usage is TRBJ2-1, with unresolved D. Trimming left V 2 bases short and J 2 bases short, with 10 bases between. Germline V CDR1 and CDR2: MNHNY, SVGAGI (reference sequence). The CDR3 loop spans 15 amino acids.

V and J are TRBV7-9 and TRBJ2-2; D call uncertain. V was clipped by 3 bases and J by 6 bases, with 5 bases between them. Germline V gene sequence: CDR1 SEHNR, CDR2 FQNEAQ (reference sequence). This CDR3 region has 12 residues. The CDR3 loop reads CASSLFPGELFF. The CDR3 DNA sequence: TGTGCCAGCAGCTTGTTTCCCGGGGAGCTGTTTTTT.

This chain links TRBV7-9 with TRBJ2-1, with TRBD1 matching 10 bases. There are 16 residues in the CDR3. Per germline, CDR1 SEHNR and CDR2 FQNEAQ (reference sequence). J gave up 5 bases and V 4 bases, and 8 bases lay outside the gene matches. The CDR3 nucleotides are TGTGCCAGCAGCTCACGGACAGGGGGGTCCAACAATGAGCAGTTCTTC. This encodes CASSSRTGGSNNEQFF.

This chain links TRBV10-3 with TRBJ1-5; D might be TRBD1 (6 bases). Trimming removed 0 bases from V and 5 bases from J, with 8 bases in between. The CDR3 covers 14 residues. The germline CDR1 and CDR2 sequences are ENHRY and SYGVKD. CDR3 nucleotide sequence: TGTGCCATCAGTGAGTCCAGGGGCGATCAGCCCCAGCATTTT. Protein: CAISESRGDQPQHF.

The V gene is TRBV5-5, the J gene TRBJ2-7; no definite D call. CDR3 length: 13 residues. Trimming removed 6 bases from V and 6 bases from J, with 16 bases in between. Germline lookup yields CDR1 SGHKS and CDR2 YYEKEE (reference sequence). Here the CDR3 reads CASTLGRAAEQYF. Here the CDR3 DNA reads TGTGCCAGCACCCTAGGCCGGGCGGCCGAGCAGTACTTC.

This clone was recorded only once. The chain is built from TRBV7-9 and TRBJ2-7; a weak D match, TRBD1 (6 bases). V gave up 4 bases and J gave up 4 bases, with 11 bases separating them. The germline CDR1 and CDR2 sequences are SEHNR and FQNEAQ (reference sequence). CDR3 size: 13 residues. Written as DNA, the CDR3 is TGTGCCAGCAGCTGGGACATGTCTTACGAGCAGTACTTC. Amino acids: CASSWDMSYEQYF.

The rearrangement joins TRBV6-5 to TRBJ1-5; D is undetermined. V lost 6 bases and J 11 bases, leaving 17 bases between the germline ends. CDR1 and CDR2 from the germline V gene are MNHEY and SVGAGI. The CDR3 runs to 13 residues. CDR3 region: CASSPGNGLTQHF. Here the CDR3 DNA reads TGTGCCAGCAGCCCGGGGAATGGTTTGACCCAGCATTTT.

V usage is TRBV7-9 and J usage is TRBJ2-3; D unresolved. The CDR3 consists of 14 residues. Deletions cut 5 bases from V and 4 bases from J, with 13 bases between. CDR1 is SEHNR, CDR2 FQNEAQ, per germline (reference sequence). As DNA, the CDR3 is TGTGCCAGCAGCCGTCCGGACGGAGCAGATACGCAGTATTTT. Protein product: CASSRPDGADTQYF.